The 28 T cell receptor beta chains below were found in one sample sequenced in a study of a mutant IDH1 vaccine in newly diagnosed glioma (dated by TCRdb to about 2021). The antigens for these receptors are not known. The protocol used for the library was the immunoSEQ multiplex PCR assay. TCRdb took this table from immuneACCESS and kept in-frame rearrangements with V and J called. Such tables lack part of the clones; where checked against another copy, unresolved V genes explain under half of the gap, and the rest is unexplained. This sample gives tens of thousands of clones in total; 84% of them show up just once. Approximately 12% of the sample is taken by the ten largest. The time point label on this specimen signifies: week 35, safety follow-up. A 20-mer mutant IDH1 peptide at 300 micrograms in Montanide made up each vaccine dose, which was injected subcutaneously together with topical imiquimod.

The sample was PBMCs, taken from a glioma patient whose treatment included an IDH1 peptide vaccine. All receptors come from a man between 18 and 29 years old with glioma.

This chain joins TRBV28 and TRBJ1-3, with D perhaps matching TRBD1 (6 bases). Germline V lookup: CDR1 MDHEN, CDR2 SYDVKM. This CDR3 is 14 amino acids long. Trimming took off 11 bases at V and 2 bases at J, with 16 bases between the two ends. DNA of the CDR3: TGTGCCGCGAATGGGGGGGCAGCTGGAAACACCATATATTTT. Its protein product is CAANGGAAGNTIYF.

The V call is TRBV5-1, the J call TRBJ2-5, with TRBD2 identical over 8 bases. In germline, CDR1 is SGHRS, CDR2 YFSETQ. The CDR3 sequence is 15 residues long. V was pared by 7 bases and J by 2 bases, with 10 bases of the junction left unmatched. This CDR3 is CASQFRGGWQETQYF. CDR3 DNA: TGCGCCAGCCAGTTTCGGGGGGGTTGGCAAGAGACCCAGTACTTC.

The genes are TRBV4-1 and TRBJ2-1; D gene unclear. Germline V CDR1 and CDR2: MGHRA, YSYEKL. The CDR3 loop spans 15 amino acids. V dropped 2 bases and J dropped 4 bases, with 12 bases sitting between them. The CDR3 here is CASSQPPGRYNEQFF. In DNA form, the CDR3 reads TGCGCCAGCAGCCAACCCCCAGGCCGGTACAATGAGCAGTTCTTC.

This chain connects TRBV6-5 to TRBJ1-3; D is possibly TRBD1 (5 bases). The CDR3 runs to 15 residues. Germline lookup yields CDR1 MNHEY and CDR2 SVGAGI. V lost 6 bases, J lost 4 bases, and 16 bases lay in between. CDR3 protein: CASSESGTTGNTIYF. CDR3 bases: TGTGCCAGCAGCGAATCGGGGACTACAGGAAACACCATATATTTT.

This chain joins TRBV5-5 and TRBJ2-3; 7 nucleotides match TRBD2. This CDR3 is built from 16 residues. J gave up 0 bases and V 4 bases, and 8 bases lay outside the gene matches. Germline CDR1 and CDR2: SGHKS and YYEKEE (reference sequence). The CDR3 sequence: CASSAWGGTSTDTQYF. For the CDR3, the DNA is TGTGCCAGCAGCGCCTGGGGGGGTACGAGCACAGATACGCAGTATTTT.

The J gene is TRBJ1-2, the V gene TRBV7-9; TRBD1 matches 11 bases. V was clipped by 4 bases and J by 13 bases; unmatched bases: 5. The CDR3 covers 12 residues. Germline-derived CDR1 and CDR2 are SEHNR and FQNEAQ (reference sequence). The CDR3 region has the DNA TGTGCCAGCAGCTCACGGACAGGGGGCCGCACCTTC. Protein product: CASSSRTGGRTF.

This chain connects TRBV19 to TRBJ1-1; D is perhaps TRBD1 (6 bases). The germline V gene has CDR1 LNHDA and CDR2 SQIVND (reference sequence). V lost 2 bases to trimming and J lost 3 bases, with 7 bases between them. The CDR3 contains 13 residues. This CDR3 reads CASSIKGDTEAFF. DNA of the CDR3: TGTGCCAGTAGTATAAAGGGGGACACTGAAGCTTTCTTT.

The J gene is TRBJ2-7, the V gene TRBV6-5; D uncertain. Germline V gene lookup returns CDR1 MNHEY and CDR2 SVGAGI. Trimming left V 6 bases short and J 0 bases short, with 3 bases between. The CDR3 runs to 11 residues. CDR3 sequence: CASSHSYEQYF. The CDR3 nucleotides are TGTGCCAGCAGCCACTCCTACGAGCAGTACTTC.

In nucleotides, the CDR3 is TGTGCCAGCAGAAAAGGGGACAGGGGATACTATGGCTACACCTTC. This codes for CASRKGDRGYYGYTF. The chain carries TRBV27 and TRBJ1-2; 10 nucleotides line up with TRBD1. V lost 6 bases, J lost 3 bases, and 7 bases stayed unmatched. The CDR3 sequence is 15 residues long. The V gene's germline CDR1 is MNHEY and CDR2 SMNVEV (reference sequence).

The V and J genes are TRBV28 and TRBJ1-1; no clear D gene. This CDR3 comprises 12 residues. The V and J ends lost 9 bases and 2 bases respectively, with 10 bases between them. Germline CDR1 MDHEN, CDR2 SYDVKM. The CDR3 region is CASGSVNTEAFF. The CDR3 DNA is TGTGCCAGTGGGTCGGTCAACACTGAAGCTTTCTTT.

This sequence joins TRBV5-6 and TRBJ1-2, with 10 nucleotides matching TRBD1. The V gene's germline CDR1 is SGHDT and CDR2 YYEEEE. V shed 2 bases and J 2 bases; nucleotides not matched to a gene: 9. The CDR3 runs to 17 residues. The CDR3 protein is CASSFDRGRDVNYGYTF. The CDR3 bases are TGTGCCAGCAGCTTCGACAGGGGGCGAGACGTAAACTATGGCTACACCTTC.

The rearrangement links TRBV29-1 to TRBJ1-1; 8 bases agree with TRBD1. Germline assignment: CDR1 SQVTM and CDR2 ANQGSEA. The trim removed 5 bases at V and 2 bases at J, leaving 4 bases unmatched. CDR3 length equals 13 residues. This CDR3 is CSVTTGGNTEAFF. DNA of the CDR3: TGCAGCGTTACCACAGGGGGTAACACTGAAGCTTTCTTT.

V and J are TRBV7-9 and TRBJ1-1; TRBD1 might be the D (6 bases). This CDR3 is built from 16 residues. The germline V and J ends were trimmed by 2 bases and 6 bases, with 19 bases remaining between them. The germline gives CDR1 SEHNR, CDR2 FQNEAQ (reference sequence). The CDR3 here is CASSLLGTKNQAEAFF. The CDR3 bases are TGTGCCAGCAGCTTATTAGGGACAAAAAACCAGGCTGAAGCTTTCTTT.

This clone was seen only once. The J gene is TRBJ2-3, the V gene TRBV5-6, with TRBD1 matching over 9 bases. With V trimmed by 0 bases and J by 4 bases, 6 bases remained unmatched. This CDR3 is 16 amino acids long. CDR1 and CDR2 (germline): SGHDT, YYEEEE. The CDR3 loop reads CASSLEGTGWADTQYF. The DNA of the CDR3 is TGTGCCAGCAGCTTGGAGGGGACAGGGTGGGCAGATACGCAGTATTTT.

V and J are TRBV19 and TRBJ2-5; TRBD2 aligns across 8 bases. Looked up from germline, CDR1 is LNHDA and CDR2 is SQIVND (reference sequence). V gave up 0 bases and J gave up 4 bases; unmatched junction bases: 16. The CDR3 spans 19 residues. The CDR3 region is CASSIDSASGRSDRETQYF. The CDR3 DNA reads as TGTGCCAGTAGTATAGATTCGGCTAGCGGGCGTTCCGACCGAGAGACCCAGTACTTC. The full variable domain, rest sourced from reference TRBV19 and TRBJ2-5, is DGGITQSPKYLFRKEGQNVTLSCEQNLNHDAMYWYRQDPGQGLRLIYYSQIVNDFQKGDIAEGYSVSREKKESFPLTVTSAQKNPTAFYLCASSIDSASGRSDRETQYFGPGTRLLVL.

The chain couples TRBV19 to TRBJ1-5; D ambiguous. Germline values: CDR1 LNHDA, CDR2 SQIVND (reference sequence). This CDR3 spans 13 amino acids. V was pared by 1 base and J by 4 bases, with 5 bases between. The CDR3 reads CASSIARNQPQHF. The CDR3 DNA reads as TGTGCCAGTAGTATAGCTCGGAATCAGCCCCAGCATTTT.

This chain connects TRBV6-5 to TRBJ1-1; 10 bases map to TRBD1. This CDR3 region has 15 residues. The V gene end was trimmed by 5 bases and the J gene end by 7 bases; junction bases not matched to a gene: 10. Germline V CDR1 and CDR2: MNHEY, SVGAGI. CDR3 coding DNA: TGTGCCAGCAGTCTCCGTAGACAGGGGGCGATTGAAGCTTTCTTT. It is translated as CASSLRRQGAIEAFF.

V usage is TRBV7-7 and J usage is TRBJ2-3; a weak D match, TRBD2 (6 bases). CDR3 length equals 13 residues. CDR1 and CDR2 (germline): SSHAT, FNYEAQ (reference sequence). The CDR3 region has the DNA TGTGCTAGCGCGGGGTCCGTTGTGGATACGCAGTATTTT. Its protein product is CASAGSVVDTQYF.

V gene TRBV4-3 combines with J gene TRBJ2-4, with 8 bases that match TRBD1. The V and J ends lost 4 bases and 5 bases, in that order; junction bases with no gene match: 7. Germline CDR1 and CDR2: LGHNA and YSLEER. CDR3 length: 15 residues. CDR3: CASSPTGQGQNIQYF. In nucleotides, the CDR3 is TGCGCCAGCAGCCCTACCGGACAGGGTCAAAACATTCAGTACTTC.

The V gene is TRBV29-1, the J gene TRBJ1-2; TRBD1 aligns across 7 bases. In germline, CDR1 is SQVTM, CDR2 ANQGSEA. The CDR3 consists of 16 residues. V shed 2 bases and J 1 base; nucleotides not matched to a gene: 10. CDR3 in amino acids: CSVERAWDSFNYGYTF. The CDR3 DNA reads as TGCAGCGTTGAAAGGGCTTGGGACAGCTTTAACTATGGCTACACCTTC.

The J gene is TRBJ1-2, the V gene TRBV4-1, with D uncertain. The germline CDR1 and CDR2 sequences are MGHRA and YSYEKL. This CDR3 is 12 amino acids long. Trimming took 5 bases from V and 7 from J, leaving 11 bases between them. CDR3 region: CASSFLSGGYTF. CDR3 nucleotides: TGCGCCAGCAGCTTTTTGAGTGGTGGCTACACCTTC.

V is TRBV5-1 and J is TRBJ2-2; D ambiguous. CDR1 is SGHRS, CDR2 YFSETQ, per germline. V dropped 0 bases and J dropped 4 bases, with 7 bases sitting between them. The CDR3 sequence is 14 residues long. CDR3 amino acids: CASSLEASTGELFF. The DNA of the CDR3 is TGCGCCAGCAGCTTGGAAGCGTCCACCGGGGAGCTGTTTTTT.

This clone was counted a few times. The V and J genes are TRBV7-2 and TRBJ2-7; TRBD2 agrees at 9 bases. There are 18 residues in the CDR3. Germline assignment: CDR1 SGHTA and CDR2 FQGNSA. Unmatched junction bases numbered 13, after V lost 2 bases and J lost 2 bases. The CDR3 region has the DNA TGTGCCAGCAGCTTATCCCACTCTAGTGCGGGAGGGACCTACGAGCAGTACTTC. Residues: CASSLSHSSAGGTYEQYF.

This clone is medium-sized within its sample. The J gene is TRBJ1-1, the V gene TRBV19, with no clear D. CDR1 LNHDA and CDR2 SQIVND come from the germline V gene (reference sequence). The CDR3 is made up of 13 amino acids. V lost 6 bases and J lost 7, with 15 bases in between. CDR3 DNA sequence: TGTGCCAGTAGCCTATCTAACCAAAATGAAGCTTTCTTT. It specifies CASSLSNQNEAFF.

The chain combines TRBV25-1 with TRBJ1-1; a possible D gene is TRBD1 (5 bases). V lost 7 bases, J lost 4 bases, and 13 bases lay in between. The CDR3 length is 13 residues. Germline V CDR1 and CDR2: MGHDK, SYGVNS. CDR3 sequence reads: CASITSGTTEAFF. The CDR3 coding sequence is TGTGCCAGCATCACATCGGGGACCACTGAAGCTTTCTTT. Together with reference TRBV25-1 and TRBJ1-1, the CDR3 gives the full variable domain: EADIYQTPRYLVIGTGKKITLECSQTMGHDKMYWYQQDPGMELHLIHYSYGVNSTEKGDLSSESTVSRIRTEHFPLTLESARPSHTSQYLCASITSGTTEAFFGQGTRLTVV.

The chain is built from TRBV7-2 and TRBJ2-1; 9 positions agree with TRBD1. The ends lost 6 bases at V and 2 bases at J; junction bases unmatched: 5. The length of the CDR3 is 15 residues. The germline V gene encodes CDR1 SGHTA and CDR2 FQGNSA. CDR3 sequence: CASSQGQGAYNEQFF. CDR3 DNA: TGTGCCAGCAGTCAGGGACAGGGTGCCTACAATGAGCAGTTCTTC.

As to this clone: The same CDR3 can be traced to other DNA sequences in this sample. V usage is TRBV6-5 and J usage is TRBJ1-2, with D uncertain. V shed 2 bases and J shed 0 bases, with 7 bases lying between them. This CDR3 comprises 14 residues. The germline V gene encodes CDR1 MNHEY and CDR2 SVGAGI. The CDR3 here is CASSYSSANYGYTF. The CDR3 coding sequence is TGTGCCAGCAGTTACAGCAGTGCTAACTATGGCTACACCTTC.

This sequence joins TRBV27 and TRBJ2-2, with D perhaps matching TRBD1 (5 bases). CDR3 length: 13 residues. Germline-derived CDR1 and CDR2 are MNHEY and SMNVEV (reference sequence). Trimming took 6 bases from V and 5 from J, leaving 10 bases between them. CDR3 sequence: CASRGRVTGELFF. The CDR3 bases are TGTGCCAGCAGGGGCAGGGTTACCGGGGAGCTGTTTTTT.